This T cell receptor (beta chain) was identified during a study of identical twins. This clonotype occurred a few times. TCRdb reanalysed the 5' RACE reads using MiXCR and keeps one entry per CDR3 protein. The repertoire holds roughly 540,000 distinct CDR3 sequences, with 22% as singletons. The CDR3 totals 16 residues. V was shortened by 2 bases and J by 0 bases, with 13 bases between the two germline ends. The same sample was also used in a study of T cells expressing NK-cell markers.

This chain links TRBV12-3 or TRBV12-4 with TRBJ1-1; unclear D gene. The material sequenced was CD4+ T cells sorted from blood. The sequence came from a woman younger than 30 in good health. DNA of the CDR3: TGTGCCAGCAGTTTAAAGGACGGGATCATGAACACTGAAGCTTTCTTT. It is translated as CASSLKDGIMNTEAFF.